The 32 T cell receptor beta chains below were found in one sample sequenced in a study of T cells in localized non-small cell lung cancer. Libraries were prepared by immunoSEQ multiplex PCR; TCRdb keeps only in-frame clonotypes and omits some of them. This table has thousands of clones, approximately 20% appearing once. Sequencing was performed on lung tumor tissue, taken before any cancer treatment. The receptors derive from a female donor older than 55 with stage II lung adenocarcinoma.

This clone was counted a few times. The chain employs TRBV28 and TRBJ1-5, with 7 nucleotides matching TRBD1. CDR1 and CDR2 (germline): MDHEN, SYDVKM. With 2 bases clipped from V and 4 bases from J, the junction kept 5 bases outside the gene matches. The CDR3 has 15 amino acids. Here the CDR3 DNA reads TGTGCCAGCAGTTTAATACAGGGGAGTAATCAGCCCCAGCATTTT. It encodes CASSLIQGSNQPQHF.

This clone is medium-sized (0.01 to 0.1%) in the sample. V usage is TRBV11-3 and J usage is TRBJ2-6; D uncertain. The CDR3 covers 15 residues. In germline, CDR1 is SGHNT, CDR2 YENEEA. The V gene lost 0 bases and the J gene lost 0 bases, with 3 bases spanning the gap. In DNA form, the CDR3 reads TGTGCCAGCAGCTTAGATCTCTCTGGGGCCAACGTCCTGACTTTC. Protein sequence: CASSLDLSGANVLTF. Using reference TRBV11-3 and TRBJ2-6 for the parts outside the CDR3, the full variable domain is EAGVVQSPRYKIIEKKQPVAFWCNPISGHNTLYWYLQNLGQGPELLIRYENEEAVDDSQLPKDRFSAERLKGVDSTLKIQPAELGDSAVYLCASSLDLSGANVLTFGAGSRLTVL.

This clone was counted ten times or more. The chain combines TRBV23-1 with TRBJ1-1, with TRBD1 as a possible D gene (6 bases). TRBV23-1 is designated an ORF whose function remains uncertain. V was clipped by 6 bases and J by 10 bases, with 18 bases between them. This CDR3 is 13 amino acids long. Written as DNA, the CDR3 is TGCGCCAGCAGCGCCCTGGGGACAACGGGAGCTTTCTTT. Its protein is CASSALGTTGAFF.

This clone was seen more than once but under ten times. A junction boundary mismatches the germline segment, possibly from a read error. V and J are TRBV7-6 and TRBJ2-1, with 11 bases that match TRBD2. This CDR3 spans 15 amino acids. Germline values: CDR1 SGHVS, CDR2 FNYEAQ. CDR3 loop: CASSLRLAGNNEQFF. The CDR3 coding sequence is TGTGCTAGCAGCCTAAGACTAGCGGGAAACAATGAGCAGTTCTTC.

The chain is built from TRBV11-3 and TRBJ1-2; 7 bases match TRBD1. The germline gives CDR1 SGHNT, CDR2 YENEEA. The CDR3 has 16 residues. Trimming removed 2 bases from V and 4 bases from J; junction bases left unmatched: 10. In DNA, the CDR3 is TGTGCCAGCAGCTTACCTACCCAGGGGGAGGCCTATGGCTACACCTTC. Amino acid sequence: CASSLPTQGEAYGYTF.

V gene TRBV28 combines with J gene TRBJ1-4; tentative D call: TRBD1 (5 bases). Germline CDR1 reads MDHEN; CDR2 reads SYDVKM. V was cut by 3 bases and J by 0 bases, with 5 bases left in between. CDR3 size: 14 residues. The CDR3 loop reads CASSLGATNEKLFF. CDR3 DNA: TGTGCCAGCAGTTTGGGGGCAACTAATGAAAAACTGTTTTTT.

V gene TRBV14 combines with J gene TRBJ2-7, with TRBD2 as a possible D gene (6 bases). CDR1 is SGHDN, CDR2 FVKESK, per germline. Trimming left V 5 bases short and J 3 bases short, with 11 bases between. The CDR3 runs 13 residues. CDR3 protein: CASSSFSGYEQYF. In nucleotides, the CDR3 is TGTGCCAGCAGCTCCTTTAGCGGCTACGAGCAGTACTTC.

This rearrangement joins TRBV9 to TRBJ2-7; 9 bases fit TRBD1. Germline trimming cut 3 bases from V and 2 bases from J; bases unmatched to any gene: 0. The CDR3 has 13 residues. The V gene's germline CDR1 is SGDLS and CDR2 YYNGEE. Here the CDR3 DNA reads TGTGCCAGCAGCGGACAGGGGGCCTACGAGCAGTACTTC. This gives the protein CASSGQGAYEQYF. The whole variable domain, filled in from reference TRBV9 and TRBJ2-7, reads DSGVTQTPKHLITATGQRVTLRCSPRSGDLSVYWYQQSLDQGLQFLIQYYNGEERAKGNILERFSAQQFPDLHSELNLSSLELGDSALYFCASSGQGAYEQYFGPGTRLTVT.

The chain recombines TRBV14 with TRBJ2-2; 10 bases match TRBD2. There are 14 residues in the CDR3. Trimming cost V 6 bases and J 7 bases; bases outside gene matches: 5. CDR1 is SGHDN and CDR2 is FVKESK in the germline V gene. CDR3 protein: CASRLAGVGGELFF. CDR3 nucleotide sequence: TGTGCCAGCAGGCTAGCGGGAGTTGGCGGGGAGCTGTTTTTT.

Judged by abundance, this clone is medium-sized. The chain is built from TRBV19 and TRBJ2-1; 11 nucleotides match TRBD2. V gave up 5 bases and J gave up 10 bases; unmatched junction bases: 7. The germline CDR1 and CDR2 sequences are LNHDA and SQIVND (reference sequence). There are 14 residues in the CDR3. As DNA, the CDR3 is TGTGCCAGTAGTCTAGCGGGAGGACTTATCGAGCAGTTCTTC. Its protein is CASSLAGGLIEQFF. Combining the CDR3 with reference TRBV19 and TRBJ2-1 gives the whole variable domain DGGITQSPKYLFRKEGQNVTLSCEQNLNHDAMYWYRQDPGQGLRLIYYSQIVNDFQKGDIAEGYSVSREKKESFPLTVTSAQKNPTAFYLCASSLAGGLIEQFFGPGTRLTVL.

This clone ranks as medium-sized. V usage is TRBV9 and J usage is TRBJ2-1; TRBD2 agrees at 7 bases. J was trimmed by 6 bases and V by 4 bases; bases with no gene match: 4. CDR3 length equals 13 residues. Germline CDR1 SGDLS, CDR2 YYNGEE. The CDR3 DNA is TGTGCCAGCAGCCCCGGGACTATCAATGAGCAGTTCTTC. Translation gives CASSPGTINEQFF.

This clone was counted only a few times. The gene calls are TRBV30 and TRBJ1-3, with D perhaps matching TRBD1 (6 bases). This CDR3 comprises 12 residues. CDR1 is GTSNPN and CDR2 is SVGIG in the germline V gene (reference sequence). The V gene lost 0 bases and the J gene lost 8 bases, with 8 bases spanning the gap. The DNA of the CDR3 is TGTGCCTGGAGTGTAGGGGGGGACACCATATATTTT. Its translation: CAWSVGGDTIYF.

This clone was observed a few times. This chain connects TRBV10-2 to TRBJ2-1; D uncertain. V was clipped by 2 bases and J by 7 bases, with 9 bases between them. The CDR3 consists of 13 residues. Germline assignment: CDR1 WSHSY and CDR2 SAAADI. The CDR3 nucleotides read TGCGCCAGCAGTGAGGTTAGCCGGAATGAGCAGTTCTTC. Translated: CASSEVSRNEQFF.

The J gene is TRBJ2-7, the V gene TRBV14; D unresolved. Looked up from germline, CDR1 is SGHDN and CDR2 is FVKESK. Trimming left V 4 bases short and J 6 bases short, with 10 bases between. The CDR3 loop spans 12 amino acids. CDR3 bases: TGTGCCAGCAGCCCTACTCCTAGCGAGCAGTACTTC. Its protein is CASSPTPSEQYF.

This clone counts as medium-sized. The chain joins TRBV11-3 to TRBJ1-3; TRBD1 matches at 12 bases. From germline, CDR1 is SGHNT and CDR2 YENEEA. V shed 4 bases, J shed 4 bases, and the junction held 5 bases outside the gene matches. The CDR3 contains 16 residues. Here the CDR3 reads CASSSGQGASGNTIYF. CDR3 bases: TGTGCCAGCAGCTCGGGACAGGGGGCGTCGGGAAACACCATATATTTT.

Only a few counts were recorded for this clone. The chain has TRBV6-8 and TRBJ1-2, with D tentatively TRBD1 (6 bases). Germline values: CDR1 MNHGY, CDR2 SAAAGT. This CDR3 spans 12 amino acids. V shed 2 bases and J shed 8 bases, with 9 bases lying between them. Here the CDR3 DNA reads TGTGCCAGCAGTTACCGAGGGGGAGGCTACACCTTC. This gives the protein CASSYRGGGYTF.

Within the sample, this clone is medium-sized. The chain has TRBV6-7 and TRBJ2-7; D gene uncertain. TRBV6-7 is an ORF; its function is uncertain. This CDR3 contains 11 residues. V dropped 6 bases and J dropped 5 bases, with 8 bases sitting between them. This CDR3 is CASRYQDEQYF. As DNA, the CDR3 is TGTGCCAGCAGATACCAGGACGAGCAGTACTTC.

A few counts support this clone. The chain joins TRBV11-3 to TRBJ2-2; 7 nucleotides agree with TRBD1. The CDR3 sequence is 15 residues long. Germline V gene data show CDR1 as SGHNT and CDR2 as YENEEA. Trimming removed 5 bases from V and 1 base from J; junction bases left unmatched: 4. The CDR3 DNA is TGTGCCAGCAGCACGGGACAGCGGAACACCGGGGAGCTGTTTTTT. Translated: CASSTGQRNTGELFF.

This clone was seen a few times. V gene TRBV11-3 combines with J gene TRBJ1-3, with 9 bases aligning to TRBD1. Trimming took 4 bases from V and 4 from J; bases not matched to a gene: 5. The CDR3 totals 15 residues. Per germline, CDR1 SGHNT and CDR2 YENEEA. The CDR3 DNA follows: TGTGCCAGCAGCTCCTGGGGACAGGGCGGAAACACCATATATTTT. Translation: CASSSWGQGGNTIYF. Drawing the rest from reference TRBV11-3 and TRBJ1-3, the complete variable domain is EAGVVQSPRYKIIEKKQPVAFWCNPISGHNTLYWYLQNLGQGPELLIRYENEEAVDDSQLPKDRFSAERLKGVDSTLKIQPAELGDSAVYLCASSSWGQGGNTIYFGEGSWLTVV.

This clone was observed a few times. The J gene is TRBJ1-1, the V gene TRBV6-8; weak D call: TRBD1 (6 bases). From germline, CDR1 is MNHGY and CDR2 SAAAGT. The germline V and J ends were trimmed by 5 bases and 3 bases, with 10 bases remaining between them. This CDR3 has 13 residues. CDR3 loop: CASSADRYTEAFF. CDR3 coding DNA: TGTGCCAGCAGTGCGGACAGATACACTGAAGCTTTCTTT.

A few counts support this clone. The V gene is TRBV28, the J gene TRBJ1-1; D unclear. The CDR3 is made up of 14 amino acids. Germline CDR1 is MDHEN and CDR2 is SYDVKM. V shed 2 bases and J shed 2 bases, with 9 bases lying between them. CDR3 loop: CASSLIQPNTEAFF. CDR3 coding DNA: TGTGCCAGCAGTTTAATACAGCCTAACACTGAAGCTTTCTTT.

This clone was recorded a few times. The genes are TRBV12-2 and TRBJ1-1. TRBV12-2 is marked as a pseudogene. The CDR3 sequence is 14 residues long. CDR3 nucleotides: TGTGCCTTCCGGGGGGGATCGGGGAACACTGAAGCTTTCTTT. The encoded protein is CAFRGGSGNTEAFF.

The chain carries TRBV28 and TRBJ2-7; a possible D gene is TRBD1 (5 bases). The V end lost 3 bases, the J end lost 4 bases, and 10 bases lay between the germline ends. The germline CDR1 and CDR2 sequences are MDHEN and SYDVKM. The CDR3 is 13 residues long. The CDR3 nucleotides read TGTGCCAGCAGTTTGGGGCAGGGATACGAGCAGTACTTC. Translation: CASSLGQGYEQYF.

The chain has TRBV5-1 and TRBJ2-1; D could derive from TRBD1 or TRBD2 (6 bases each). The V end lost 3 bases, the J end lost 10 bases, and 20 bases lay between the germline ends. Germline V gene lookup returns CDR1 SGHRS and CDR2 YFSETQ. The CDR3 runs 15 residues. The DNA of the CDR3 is TGCGCCAGCAGCTCTCTTGTCCTGGACAGCGGGGAGCAGTTCTTC. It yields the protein CASSSLVLDSGEQFF.

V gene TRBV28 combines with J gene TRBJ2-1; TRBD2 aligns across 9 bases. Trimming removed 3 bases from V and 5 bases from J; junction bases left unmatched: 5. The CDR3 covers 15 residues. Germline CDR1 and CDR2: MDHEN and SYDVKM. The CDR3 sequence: CASSLFSSGNNEQFF. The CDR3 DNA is TGTGCCAGCAGTTTGTTTTCTAGCGGGAACAATGAGCAGTTCTTC. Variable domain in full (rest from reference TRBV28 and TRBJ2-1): DVKVTQSSRYLVKRTGEKVFLECVQDMDHENMFWYRQDPGLGLRLIYFSYDVKMKEKGDIPEGYSVSREKKERFSLILESASTNQTSMYLCASSLFSSGNNEQFFGPGTRLTVL.

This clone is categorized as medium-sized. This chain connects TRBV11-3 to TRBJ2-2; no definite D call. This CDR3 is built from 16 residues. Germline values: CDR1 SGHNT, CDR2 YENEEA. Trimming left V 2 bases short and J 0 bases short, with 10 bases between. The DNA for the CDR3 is TGTGCCAGCAGCTTAAAGGTCGGAGCGAACACCGGGGAGCTGTTTTTT. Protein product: CASSLKVGANTGELFF.

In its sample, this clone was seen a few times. CDR3 coding DNA: TGTGCCAGCAAACCCCCTTTGGCAGGGGACTATGGCTACACCTTC. This encodes CASKPPLAGDYGYTF. The chain links TRBV6-8 to TRBJ1-2; D perhaps matches TRBD1 (6 bases). The V end was cut by 7 bases, the J end by 3 bases, with 18 bases between. CDR3 length: 15 residues. Germline CDR1 is MNHGY and CDR2 is SAAAGT.

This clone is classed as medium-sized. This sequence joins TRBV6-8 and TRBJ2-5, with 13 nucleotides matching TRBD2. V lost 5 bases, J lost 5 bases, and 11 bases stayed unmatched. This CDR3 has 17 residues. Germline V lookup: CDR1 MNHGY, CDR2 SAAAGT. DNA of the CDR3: TGTGCCAGCAGTCACCCAGGGACTAGCGGGGCAAGGGAGACCCAGTACTTC. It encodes CASSHPGTSGARETQYF.

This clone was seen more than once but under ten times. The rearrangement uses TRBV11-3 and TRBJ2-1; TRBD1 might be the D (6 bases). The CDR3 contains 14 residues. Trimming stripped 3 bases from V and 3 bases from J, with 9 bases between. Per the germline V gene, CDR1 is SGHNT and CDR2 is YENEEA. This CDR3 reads CASSFRGNYNEQFF. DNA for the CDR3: TGTGCCAGCAGCTTCAGGGGAAACTACAATGAGCAGTTCTTC. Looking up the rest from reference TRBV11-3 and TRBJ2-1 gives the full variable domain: EAGVVQSPRYKIIEKKQPVAFWCNPISGHNTLYWYLQNLGQGPELLIRYENEEAVDDSQLPKDRFSAERLKGVDSTLKIQPAELGDSAVYLCASSFRGNYNEQFFGPGTRLTVL.

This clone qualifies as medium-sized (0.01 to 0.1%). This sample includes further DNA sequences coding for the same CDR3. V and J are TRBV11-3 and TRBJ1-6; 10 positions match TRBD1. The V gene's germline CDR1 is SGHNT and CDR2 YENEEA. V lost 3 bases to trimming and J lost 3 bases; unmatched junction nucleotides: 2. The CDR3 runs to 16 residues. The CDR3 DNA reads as TGTGCCAGCAGCTTGGGACAGGGGTTCTATAATTCACCCCTCCACTTT. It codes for CASSLGQGFYNSPLHF.

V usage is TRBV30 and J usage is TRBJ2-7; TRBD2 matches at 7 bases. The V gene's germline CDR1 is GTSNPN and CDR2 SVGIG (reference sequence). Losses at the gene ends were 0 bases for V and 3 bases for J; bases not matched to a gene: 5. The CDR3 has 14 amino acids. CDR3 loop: CAWSVEAGVYEQYF. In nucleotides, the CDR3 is TGTGCCTGGAGTGTAGAGGCGGGAGTCTACGAGCAGTACTTC.

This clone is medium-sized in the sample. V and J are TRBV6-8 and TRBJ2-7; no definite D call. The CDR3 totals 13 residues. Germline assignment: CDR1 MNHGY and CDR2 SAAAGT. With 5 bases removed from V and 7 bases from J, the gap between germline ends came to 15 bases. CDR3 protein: CASSGQALGEQYF. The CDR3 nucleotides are TGTGCCAGCAGTGGCCAGGCCCTAGGGGAGCAGTACTTC.